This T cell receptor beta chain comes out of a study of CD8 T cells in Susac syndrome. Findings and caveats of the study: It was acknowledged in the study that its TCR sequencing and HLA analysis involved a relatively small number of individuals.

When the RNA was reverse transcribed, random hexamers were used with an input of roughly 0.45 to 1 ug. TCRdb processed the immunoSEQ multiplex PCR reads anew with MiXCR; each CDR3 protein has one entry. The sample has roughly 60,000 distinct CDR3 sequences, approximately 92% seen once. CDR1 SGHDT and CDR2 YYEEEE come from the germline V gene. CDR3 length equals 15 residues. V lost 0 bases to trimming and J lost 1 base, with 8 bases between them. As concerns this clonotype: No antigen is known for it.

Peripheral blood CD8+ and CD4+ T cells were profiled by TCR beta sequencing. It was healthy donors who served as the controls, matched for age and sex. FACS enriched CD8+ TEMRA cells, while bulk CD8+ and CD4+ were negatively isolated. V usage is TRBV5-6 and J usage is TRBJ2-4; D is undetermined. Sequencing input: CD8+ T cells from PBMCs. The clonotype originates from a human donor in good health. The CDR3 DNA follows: TGTGCCAGCAGCTTGGAGTTGAGGGCCAAAAACATTCAGTACTTC. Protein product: CASSLELRAKNIQYF. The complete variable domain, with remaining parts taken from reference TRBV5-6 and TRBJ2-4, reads DAGVTQSPTHLIKTRGQQVTLRCSPKSGHDTVSWYQQALGQGPQFIFQYYEEEERQRGNFPDRFSGHQFPNYSSELNVNALLLGDSALYLCASSLELRAKNIQYFGAGTRLSVL.